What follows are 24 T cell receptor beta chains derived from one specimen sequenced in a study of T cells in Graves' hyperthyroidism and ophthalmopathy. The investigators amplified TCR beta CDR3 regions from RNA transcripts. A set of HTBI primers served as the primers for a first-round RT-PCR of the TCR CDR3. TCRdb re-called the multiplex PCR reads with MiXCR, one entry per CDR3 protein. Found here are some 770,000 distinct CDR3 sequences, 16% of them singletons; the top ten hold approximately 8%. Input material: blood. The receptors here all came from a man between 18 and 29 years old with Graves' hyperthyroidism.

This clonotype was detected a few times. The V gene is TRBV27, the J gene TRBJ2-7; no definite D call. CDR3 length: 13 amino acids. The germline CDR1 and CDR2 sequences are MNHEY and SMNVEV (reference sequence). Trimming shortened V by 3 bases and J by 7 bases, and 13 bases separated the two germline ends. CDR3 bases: TGTGCCAGCAGTTTTGAACACATGGGAGAGCAGTACTTC. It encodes CASSFEHMGEQYF.

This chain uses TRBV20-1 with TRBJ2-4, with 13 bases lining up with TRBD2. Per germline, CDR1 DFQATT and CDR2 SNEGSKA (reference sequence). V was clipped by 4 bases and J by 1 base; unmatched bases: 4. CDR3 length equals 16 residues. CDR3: CSATTSGRGAKNIQYF. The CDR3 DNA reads TGCAGTGCTACAACTAGCGGGAGGGGGGCCAAAAACATTCAGTACTTC.

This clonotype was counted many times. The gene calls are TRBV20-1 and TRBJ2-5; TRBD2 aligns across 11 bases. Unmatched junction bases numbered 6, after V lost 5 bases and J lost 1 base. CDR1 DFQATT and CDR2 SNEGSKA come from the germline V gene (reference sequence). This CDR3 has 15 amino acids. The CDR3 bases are TGCAGTGCTGGACGACTAGCGGGGCCCCAAGAGACCCAGTACTTC. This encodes CSAGRLAGPQETQYF.

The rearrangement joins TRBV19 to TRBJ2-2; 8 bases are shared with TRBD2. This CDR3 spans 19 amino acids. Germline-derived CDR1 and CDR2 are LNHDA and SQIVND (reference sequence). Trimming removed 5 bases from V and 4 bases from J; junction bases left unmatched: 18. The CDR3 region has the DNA TGTGCCAGTAGTTCCCGCCAAGCGGGAGCCTTTGGGGGCACCGGGGAGCTGTTTTTT. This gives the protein CASSSRQAGAFGGTGELFF.

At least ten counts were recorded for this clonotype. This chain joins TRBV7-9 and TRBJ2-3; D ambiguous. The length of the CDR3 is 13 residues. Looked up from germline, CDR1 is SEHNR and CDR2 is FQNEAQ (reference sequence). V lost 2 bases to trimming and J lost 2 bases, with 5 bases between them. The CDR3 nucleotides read TGTGCCAGCAGCTTAACGGACACAGATACGCAGTATTTT. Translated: CASSLTDTDTQYF.

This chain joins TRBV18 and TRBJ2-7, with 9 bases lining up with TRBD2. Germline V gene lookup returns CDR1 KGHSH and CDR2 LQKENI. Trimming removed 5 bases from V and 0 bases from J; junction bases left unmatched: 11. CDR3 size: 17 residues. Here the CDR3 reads CASSGVAGDPSSYEQYF. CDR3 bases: TGTGCCAGCTCAGGCGTAGCGGGAGACCCGAGCTCCTACGAGCAGTACTTC. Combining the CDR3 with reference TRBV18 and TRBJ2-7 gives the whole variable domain NAGVMQNPRHLVRRRGQEARLRCSPMKGHSHVYWYRQLPEEGLKFMVYLQKENIIDESGMPKERFSAEFPKEGPSILRIQQVVRGDSAAYFCASSGVAGDPSSYEQYFGPGTRLTVT.

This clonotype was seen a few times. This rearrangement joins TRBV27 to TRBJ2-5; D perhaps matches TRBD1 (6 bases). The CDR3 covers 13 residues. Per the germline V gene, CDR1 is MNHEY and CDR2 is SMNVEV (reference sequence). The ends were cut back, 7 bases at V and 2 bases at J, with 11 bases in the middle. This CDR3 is CASKQGGQETQYF. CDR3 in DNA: TGTGCCAGCAAACAGGGTGGGCAAGAGACCCAGTACTTC.

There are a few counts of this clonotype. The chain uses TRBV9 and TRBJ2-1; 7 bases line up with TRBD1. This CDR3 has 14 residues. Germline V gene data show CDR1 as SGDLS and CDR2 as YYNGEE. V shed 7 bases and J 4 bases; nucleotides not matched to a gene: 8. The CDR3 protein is CASGRDSTYNEQFF. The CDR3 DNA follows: TGTGCCAGCGGCCGGGACAGCACATACAATGAGCAGTTCTTC.

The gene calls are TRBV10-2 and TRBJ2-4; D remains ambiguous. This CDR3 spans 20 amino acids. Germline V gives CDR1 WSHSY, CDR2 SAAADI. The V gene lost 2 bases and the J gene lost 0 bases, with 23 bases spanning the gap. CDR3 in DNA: TGCGCCAGCAGTGAGCCCCTTGGGGATGCAGGAAACTTAGCCAAAAACATTCAGTACTTC. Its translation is CASSEPLGDAGNLAKNIQYF.

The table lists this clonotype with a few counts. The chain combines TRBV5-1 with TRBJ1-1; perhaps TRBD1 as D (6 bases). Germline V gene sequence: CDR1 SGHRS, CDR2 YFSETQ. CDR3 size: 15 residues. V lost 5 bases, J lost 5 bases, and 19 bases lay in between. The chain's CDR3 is CASRPPQGQRTEAFF. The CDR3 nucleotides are TGCGCCAGCAGACCCCCCCAGGGGCAAAGGACTGAAGCTTTCTTT.

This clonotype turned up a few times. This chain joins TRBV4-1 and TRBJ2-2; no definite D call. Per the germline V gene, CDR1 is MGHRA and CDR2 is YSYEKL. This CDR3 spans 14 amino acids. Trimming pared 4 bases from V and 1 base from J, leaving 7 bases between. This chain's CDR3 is CASSRKMNTGELFF. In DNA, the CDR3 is TGCGCCAGCAGCCGGAAGATGAACACCGGGGAGCTGTTTTTT.

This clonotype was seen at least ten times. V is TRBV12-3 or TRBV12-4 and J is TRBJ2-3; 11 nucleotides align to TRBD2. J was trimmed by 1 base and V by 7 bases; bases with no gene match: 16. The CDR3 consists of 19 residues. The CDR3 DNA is TGTGCCAGCAACCCCGTTGGGACACCGGGACTAGCGGGCACAGATACGCAGTATTTT. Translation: CASNPVGTPGLAGTDTQYF.

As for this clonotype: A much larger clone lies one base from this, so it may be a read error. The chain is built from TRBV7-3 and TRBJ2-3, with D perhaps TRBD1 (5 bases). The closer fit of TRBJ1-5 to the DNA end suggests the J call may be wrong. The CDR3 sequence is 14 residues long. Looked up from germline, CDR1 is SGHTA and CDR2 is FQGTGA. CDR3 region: CASSSAGADNTQHF. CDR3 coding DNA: TGTGCCAGCAGCTCCGCCGGGGCAGATAATACGCAGCATTTT.

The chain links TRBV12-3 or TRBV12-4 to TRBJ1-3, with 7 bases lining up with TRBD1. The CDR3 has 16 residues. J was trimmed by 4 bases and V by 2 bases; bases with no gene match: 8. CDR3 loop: CASSLKGALIGNTIYF. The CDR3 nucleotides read TGTGCCAGCAGTTTAAAGGGGGCGCTTATCGGAAACACCATATATTTT.

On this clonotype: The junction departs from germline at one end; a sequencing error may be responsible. CDR3 sequence reads: CSAKRPRTGRGANVLTF. The CDR3 DNA follows: TGCAGTGCTAAGAGGCCAAGGACAGGGCGCGGGGCCAACGTCCTGACCTTC. The V gene is TRBV20-1, the J gene TRBJ2-6; TRBD1 agrees at 8 bases. CDR1 is DFQATT and CDR2 is SNEGSKA in the germline V gene (reference sequence). CDR3 length: 17 amino acids.

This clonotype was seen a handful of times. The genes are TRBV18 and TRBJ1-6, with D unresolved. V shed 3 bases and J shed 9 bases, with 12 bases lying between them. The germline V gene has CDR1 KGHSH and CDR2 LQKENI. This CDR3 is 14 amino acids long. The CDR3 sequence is CASSPVTGTSPLHF. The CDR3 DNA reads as TGTGCCAGCTCACCCGTAACCGGAACTTCACCCCTCCACTTT.

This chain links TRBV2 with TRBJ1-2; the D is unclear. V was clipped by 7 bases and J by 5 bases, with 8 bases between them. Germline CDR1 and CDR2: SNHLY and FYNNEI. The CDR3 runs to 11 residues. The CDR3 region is CASNGLYGYTF. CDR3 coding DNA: TGTGCCAGCAACGGGCTTTATGGCTACACCTTC.

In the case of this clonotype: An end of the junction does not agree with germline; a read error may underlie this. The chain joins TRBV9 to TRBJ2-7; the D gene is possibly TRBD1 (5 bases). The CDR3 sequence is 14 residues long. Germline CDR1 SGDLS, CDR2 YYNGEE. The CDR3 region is CASGVEGVSYEQYF. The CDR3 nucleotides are TGTGCCAGCGGCGTAGAAGGGGTGAGCTACGAGCAGTACTTC.

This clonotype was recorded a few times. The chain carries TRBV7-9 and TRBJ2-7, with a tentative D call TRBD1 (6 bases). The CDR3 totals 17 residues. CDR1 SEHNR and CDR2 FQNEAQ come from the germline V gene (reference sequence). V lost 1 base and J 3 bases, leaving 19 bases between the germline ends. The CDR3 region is CASSLGARKRGSYEQYF. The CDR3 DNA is TGTGCCAGCAGCTTAGGAGCTCGGAAAAGGGGGAGCTACGAGCAGTACTTC. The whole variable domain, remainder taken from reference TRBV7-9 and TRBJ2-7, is DTGVSQNPRHKITKRGQNVTFRCDPISEHNRLYWYRQTLGQGPEFLTYFQNEAQLEKSRLLSDRFSAERPKGSFSTLEIQRTEQGDSAMYLCASSLGARKRGSYEQYFGPGTRLTVT.

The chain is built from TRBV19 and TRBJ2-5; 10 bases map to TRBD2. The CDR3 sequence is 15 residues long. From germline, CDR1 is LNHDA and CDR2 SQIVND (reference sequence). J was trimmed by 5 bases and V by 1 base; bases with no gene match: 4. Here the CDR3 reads CASSIGPSGSETQYF. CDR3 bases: TGTGCCAGTAGTATAGGGCCTAGCGGGAGTGAGACCCAGTACTTC.

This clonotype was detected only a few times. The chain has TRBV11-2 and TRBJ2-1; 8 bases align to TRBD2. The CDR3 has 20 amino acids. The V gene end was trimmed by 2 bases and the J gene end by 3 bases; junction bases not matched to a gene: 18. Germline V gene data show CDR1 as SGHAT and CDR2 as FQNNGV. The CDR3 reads CASSLRATWAGTSNYNEQFF. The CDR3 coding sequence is TGTGCCAGCAGCTTAAGGGCTACCTGGGCCGGGACTAGTAACTACAATGAGCAGTTCTTC.

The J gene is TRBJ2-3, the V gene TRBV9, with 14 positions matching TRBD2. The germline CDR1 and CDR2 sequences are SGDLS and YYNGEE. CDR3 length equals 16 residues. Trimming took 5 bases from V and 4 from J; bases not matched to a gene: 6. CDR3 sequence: CASSGTSGRKADTQYF. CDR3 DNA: TGTGCCAGCAGTGGGACTAGCGGGAGAAAGGCAGATACGCAGTATTTT.

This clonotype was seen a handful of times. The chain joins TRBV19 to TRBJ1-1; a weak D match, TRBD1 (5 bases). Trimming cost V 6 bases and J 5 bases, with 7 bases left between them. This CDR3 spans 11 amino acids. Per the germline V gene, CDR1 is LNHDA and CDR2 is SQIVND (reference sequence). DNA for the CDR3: TGTGCCAGTAGACGGACAACTGAAGCTTTCTTT. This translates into CASRRTTEAFF. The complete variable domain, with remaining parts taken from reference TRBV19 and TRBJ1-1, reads DGGITQSPKYLFRKEGQNVTLSCEQNLNHDAMYWYRQDPGQGLRLIYYSQIVNDFQKGDIAEGYSVSREKKESFPLTVTSAQKNPTAFYLCASRRTTEAFFGQGTRLTVV.

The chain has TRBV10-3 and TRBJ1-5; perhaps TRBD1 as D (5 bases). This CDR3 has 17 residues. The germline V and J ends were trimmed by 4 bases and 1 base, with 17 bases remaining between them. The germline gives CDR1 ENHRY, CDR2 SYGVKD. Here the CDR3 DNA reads TGTGCCATCAGTGGGGGGGGAGCAGGGACCAGCAATCAGCCCCAGCATTTT. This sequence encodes CAISGGGAGTSNQPQHF.